What follows are 7 T cell receptor beta chains derived from one specimen sequenced in a study of blood T cell repertoires in COVID-19. TCRdb keeps only in-frame clones here, not all; method: immunoSEQ multiplex PCR. This sample has about 99,000 clones, with roughly 90% found just once. The sequencing sample was made of peripheral blood. Source of these receptors: a woman aged 55-75 years with acute or convalescent COVID-19.

This clone has more than one count but fewer than ten. The chain employs TRBV7-9 and TRBJ2-1; 13 bases are a match to TRBD2. The CDR3 loop spans 15 amino acids. Germline V lookup: CDR1 SEHNR, CDR2 FQNEAQ (reference sequence). Trimming removed 8 bases from V and 7 bases from J; junction bases left unmatched: 8. CDR3 nucleotide sequence: TGTGCCAGCCGACCGGGACTAGCGGGATTTAATGAGCAGTTCTTC. Translating it yields CASRPGLAGFNEQFF. The variable domain in full, completed from reference TRBV7-9 and TRBJ2-1, reads DTGVSQNPRHKITKRGQNVTFRCDPISEHNRLYWYRQTLGQGPEFLTYFQNEAQLEKSRLLSDRFSAERPKGSFSTLEIQRTEQGDSAMYLCASRPGLAGFNEQFFGPGTRLTVL.

In DNA form, the CDR3 reads TGTGCCAGCAGCTTGGAGAGGGGAGGGACTGAAGCTTTCTTT. Its protein product is CASSLERGGTEAFF. The chain couples TRBV5-6 to TRBJ1-1, with a tentative D call TRBD1 (5 bases). Germline CDR1 and CDR2: SGHDT and YYEEEE. The CDR3 consists of 14 residues. The V and J ends lost 0 bases and 5 bases respectively, with 11 bases between them.

The V and J genes are TRBV5-1 and TRBJ2-2; 8 bases are a match to TRBD1. Germline V CDR1 and CDR2: SGHRS, YFSETQ. This CDR3 comprises 14 residues. Trimming cost V 4 bases and J 6 bases; bases outside gene matches: 5. The CDR3 region is CASSQGQAAGELFF. CDR3 nucleotides: TGCGCCAGCAGCCAGGGACAGGCGGCCGGGGAGCTGTTTTTT.

The rearrangement links TRBV19 to TRBJ1-2, with 8 positions matching TRBD1. The CDR3 contains 13 residues. CDR1 and CDR2 from the germline V gene are LNHDA and SQIVND (reference sequence). V was pared by 3 bases and J by 7 bases, with 4 bases of the junction left unmatched. The CDR3 DNA follows: TGTGCCAGTAGTATGGACAGGGCGGCTGGCTACACCTTC. Amino acids: CASSMDRAAGYTF.

V and J are TRBV11-3 and TRBJ1-4; D perhaps matches TRBD1 (5 bases). Germline CDR1 SGHNT, CDR2 YENEEA. Trimming stripped 0 bases from V and 7 bases from J, with 18 bases between. The length of the CDR3 is 17 residues. The CDR3 DNA is TGTGCCAGCAGCTTAGATTTGGGGGGACGTACGGCTGAAAAACTGTTTTTT. As protein: CASSLDLGGRTAEKLFF.

Comments on this clone: Other DNA sequences of this sample code for an identical CDR3. This chain joins TRBV6-5 and TRBJ1-2, with 12 bases that match TRBD1. CDR3 length: 14 amino acids. Germline CDR1 is MNHEY and CDR2 is SVGAGI. With 3 bases clipped from V and 7 bases from J, the junction kept 3 bases outside the gene matches. The DNA of the CDR3 is TGTGCCAGCAGTTATGGGACAGGGGGCTTTGGCTACACCTTC. This encodes CASSYGTGGFGYTF.

The J gene is TRBJ1-5, the V gene TRBV6-5; D is possibly TRBD1 (5 bases). The CDR3 has 11 amino acids. Trimming removed 6 bases from V and 11 bases from J, with 11 bases in between. The V gene's germline CDR1 is MNHEY and CDR2 SVGAGI. CDR3 in DNA: TGTGCCAGCAGAGACAGATCAGCCCAGCATTTT. This codes for CASRDRSAQHF.